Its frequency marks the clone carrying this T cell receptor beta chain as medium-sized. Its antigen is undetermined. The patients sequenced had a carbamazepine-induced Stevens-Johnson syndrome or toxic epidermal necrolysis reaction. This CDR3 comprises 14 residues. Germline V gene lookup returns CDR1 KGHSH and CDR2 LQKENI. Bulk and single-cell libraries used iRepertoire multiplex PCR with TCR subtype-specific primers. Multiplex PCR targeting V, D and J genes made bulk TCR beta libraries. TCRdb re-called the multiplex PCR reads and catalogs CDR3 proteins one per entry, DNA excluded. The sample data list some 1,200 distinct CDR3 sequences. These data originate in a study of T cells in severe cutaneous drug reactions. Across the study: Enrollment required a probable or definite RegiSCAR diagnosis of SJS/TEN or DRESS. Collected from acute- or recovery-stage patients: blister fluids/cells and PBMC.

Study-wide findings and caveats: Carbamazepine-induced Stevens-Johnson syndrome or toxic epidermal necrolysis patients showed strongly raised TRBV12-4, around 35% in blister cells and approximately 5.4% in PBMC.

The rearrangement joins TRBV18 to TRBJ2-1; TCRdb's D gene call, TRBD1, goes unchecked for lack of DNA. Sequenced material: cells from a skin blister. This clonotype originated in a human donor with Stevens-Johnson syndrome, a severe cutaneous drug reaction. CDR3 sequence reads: CASSPPSGSSEQFF.